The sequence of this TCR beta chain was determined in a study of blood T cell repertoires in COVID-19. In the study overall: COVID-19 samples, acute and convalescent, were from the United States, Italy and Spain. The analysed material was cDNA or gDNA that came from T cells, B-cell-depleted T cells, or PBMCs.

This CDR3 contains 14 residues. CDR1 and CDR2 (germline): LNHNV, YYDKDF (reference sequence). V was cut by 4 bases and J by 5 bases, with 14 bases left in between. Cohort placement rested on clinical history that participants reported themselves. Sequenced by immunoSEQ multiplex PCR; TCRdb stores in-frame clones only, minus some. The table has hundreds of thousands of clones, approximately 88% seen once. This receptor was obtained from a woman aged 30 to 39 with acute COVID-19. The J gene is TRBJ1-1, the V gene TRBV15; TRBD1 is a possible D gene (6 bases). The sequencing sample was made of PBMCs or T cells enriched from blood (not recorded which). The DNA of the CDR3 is TGTGCCACCAGCACCGGGGGGGCGGGGACTGAAGCTTTCTTT. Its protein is CATSTGGAGTEAFF.